This TCR beta chain was obtained from a study of beta chain features in type 1 diabetes. As for this clone: Its antigen is as yet unknown.

Purity (above 95%) was reached by all sorted populations. CDR3 length equals 12 residues. The V gene's germline CDR1 is MDHEN and CDR2 SYDVKM. Unmatched junction bases numbered 1, after V lost 8 bases and J lost 1 base. Study-level findings and limits: Shortening of TCRB CDR3s, moderate but significant, appeared in all four CD4+ subsets of Type 1 diabetes patients. PCR might show a preference for shorter templates, equally across patients and controls.

The whole isolated RNA underwent reverse transcription, so sequencing captured expressed TCRB transcripts. Naive, central memory and regulatory T cell samples averaged about 3.57 million reads. Only in-frame clones appear in the TCRdb table, and some are missing; sequencing was by immunoSEQ multiplex PCR. There are around 430,000 clones in the sample; 30% occur only once, and roughly 0.06% lies in the top ten. The origin of this receptor is a man between 18 and 29 years old in good health. This chain joins TRBV28 and TRBJ1-2; 7 bases agree with TRBD1. The specimen sequenced was naive CD4+ T cells from blood. The CDR3 DNA follows: TGTGCCAGCCAGGGGGATAACTATGGCTACACCTTC. This encodes CASQGDNYGYTF.